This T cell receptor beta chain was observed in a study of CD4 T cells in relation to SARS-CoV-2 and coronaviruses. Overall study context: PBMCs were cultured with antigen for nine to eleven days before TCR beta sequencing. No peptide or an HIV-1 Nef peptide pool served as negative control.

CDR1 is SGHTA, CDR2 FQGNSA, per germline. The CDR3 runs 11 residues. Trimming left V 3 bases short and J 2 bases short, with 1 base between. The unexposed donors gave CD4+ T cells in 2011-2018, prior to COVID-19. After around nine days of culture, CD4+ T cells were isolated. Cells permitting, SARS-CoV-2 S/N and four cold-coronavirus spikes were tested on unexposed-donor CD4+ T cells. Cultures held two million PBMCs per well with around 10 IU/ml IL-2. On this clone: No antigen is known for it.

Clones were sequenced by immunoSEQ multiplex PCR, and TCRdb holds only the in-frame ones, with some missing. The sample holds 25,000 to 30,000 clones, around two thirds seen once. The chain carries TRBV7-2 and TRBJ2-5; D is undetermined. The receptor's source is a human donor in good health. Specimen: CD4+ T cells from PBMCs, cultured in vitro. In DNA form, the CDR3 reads TGTGCCAGCAGCTTGCAAGAGACCCAGTACTTC. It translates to CASSLQETQYF.